The 27 T cell receptor beta chains below come from one sample, sequenced in a study of shared clonotypes between healthy human individuals (dated by TCRdb to 2019 to 2021). The library was prepared using the immunoSEQ multiplex PCR assay. TCRdb stores this immuneACCESS table with in-frame sequences only. Part of the clones is absent; in the studies checked, under half of the shortfall reflects unresolved V genes, and no reason is known for the rest. The sample contains 550,000 to 650,000 clones, approximately 96% of them found a single time. The ten largest clones add up to 0.11% of the sample. CD8 naive samples consisted of CD45RO-negative cells that were positively selected for CCR7, yielding a CD45RA+CCR7+ population without TemRA cells. The sample comprised naive CD8+ T cells sorted from blood. The sample's cell subset or site label, in plain terms: CD45RA+CCR7+. The receptors shown here come from a woman in her twenties or thirties in good health.

A remark on this clone: Additional DNA sequences in this sample encode the identical CDR3. The CDR3 sequence is CASSYSRGYEQYF. DNA for the CDR3: TGTGCCAGCAGTTACTCAAGGGGCTACGAGCAGTACTTC. The rearrangement uses TRBV6-5 and TRBJ2-7; a weak D match, TRBD1 (5 bases). The V gene lost 0 bases and the J gene lost 3 bases, with 6 bases spanning the gap. This CDR3 is built from 13 residues. Germline V CDR1 and CDR2: MNHEY, SVGAGI.

The chain couples TRBV27 to TRBJ2-7; D is ambiguous. V was cut by 2 bases and J by 0 bases, with 11 bases left in between. CDR1 and CDR2 (germline): MNHEY, SMNVEV (reference sequence). This CDR3 is built from 15 residues. CDR3 in amino acids: CASSLIVGSSYEQYF. CDR3 coding DNA: TGTGCCAGCAGTTTAATTGTAGGAAGCTCCTACGAGCAGTACTTC.

The rearrangement links TRBV7-6 to TRBJ2-1; 7 bases match TRBD2. Germline loops: CDR1 SGHVS, CDR2 FNYEAQ. This CDR3 contains 16 residues. The junction had 7 bases not matched to a gene; V was cut back by 1 base and J by 4 bases. The CDR3 nucleotides read TGTGCCAGCAGCTTAGGGTTCGCGGGAGCTTACAATGAGCAGTTCTTC. This translates into CASSLGFAGAYNEQFF.

V usage is TRBV5-6 and J usage is TRBJ1-4; D remains unclear. The CDR3 loop spans 13 amino acids. Trimming stripped 2 bases from V and 7 bases from J, with 9 bases between. CDR1 is SGHDT, CDR2 YYEEEE, per germline. CDR3 sequence: CASSLGGGEKLFF. The CDR3 nucleotides read TGTGCCAGCAGCTTAGGTGGAGGTGAAAAACTGTTTTTT.

This chain joins TRBV27 and TRBJ2-1; tentatively, D is TRBD2 (5 bases). Per the germline V gene, CDR1 is MNHEY and CDR2 is SMNVEV (reference sequence). The CDR3 contains 11 residues. V was shortened by 8 bases and J by 8 bases, with 10 bases between the two germline ends. The CDR3 reads CASSLGYEQFF. The CDR3 DNA is TGTGCCAGCTCACTAGGATATGAGCAGTTCTTC.

V and J are TRBV6-5 and TRBJ1-1, with D possibly being TRBD1 (6 bases). The CDR3 loop spans 14 amino acids. Germline CDR1 MNHEY, CDR2 SVGAGI. V was trimmed by 6 bases and J by 5 bases, leaving 16 bases between them. Written as DNA, the CDR3 is TGTGCCAGCAGCCGCCAGGAGGGGGTTACTGAAGCTTTCTTT. It encodes CASSRQEGVTEAFF.

The rearrangement uses TRBV27 and TRBJ1-5, with D possibly being TRBD1 (6 bases). CDR1 is MNHEY, CDR2 SMNVEV, per germline (reference sequence). Trimming took off 0 bases at V and 4 bases at J, with 22 bases between the two ends. The length of the CDR3 is 19 residues. The CDR3 sequence is CASSLSTPQGPPPNQPQHF. As DNA, the CDR3 is TGTGCCAGCAGTTTATCGACCCCACAGGGCCCACCGCCTAATCAGCCCCAGCATTTT.

V is TRBV14 and J is TRBJ2-1; D possibly corresponds to TRBD2 (7 bases). Germline values: CDR1 SGHDN, CDR2 FVKESK. V was cut by 1 base and J by 9 bases, with 10 bases left in between. CDR3 size: 13 residues. CDR3 coding DNA: TGTGCCAGCAGCCAAGCTGGGGGGGCTGAGCAGTTCTTC. This sequence encodes CASSQAGGAEQFF.

This chain joins TRBV18 and TRBJ1-5, with 7 nucleotides matching TRBD1. CDR1 KGHSH and CDR2 LQKENI come from the germline V gene. Trimming took 4 bases from V and 0 from J; bases not matched to a gene: 12. The CDR3 has 18 amino acids. CDR3 coding DNA: TGTGCCAGCTCACTACGCCACAGGGGAGGGGATAGCAATCAGCCCCAGCATTTT. Translating gives CASSLRHRGGDSNQPQHF. The variable domain in full, completed from reference TRBV18 and TRBJ1-5, reads NAGVMQNPRHLVRRRGQEARLRCSPMKGHSHVYWYRQLPEEGLKFMVYLQKENIIDESGMPKERFSAEFPKEGPSILRIQQVVRGDSAAYFCASSLRHRGGDSNQPQHFGDGTRLSIL.

This clone has just one count. The chain has TRBV5-5 and TRBJ1-5; no reliable D call. The CDR3 consists of 15 residues. Germline values: CDR1 SGHKS, CDR2 YYEKEE (reference sequence). V gave up 4 bases and J gave up 0 bases, with 11 bases separating them. DNA of the CDR3: TGTGCCAGCAGCATGGAGGAGGATAGCAATCAGCCCCAGCATTTT. Translation gives CASSMEEDSNQPQHF.

The chain carries TRBV2 and TRBJ2-2, with no clear D. The CDR3 runs to 13 residues. The ends were cut back, 3 bases at V and 7 bases at J, with 9 bases in the middle. Germline lookup yields CDR1 SNHLY and CDR2 FYNNEI. CDR3 in amino acids: CASSDQVIGELFF. As DNA, the CDR3 is TGTGCCAGCAGTGACCAGGTGATCGGGGAGCTGTTTTTT.

The chain has TRBV4-1 and TRBJ2-7; TRBD2 agrees at 11 bases. CDR3 size: 16 residues. Germline CDR1 is MGHRA and CDR2 is YSYEKL. V shed 0 bases, J shed 2 bases, and the junction held 3 bases outside the gene matches. The CDR3 protein is CASSQEGTSGPYEQYF. The CDR3 DNA reads TGCGCCAGCAGCCAAGAAGGGACTAGCGGTCCCTACGAGCAGTACTTC.

The CDR3 protein is CASSVGVDSGSKDEQFF. CDR3 DNA: TGTGCCAGCAGCGTGGGGGTAGATAGCGGGAGTAAGGATGAGCAGTTCTTC. The chain combines TRBV9 with TRBJ2-1; 9 bases fit TRBD2. Trimming at V came to 2 bases and at J to 8 bases, leaving 14 bases not matched to a gene. CDR1 is SGDLS, CDR2 YYNGEE, per germline. This CDR3 has 17 residues.

This chain joins TRBV19 and TRBJ2-1; possibly TRBD1 for D (5 bases). Trimming left V 1 base short and J 6 bases short, with 13 bases between. The germline V gene encodes CDR1 LNHDA and CDR2 SQIVND (reference sequence). This CDR3 has 15 amino acids. The CDR3 DNA follows: TGTGCCAGTAGTATAGGACCAACAGGCCCCAATGAGCAGTTCTTC. Translating it yields CASSIGPTGPNEQFF.

The chain carries TRBV27 and TRBJ2-3, with 8 nucleotides matching TRBD1. CDR3 length equals 17 residues. Germline V gene lookup returns CDR1 MNHEY and CDR2 SMNVEV (reference sequence). The V gene end was trimmed by 6 bases and the J gene end by 6 bases; junction bases not matched to a gene: 17. The CDR3 coding sequence is TGTGCCAGCAGCCCCTCTTTCGGACAGGGCGATGGGGATACGCAGTATTTT. Translated: CASSPSFGQGDGDTQYF.

The chain links TRBV5-6 to TRBJ2-5; D remains unclear. V was clipped by 2 bases and J by 7 bases, with 12 bases between them. Looked up from germline, CDR1 is SGHDT and CDR2 is YYEEEE. CDR3 size: 13 residues. The DNA of the CDR3 is TGTGCCAGCAGCTTCGATATAAAGGGGACCCAGTACTTC. It specifies CASSFDIKGTQYF. The whole variable domain, remainder taken from reference TRBV5-6 and TRBJ2-5, is DAGVTQSPTHLIKTRGQQVTLRCSPKSGHDTVSWYQQALGQGPQFIFQYYEEEERQRGNFPDRFSGHQFPNYSSELNVNALLLGDSALYLCASSFDIKGTQYFGPGTRLLVL.

This chain uses TRBV28 with TRBJ2-7; 8 bases are a match to TRBD2. CDR1 is MDHEN and CDR2 is SYDVKM in the germline V gene. Trimming took 10 bases from V and 4 from J; bases not matched to a gene: 9. The CDR3 is 13 amino acids. CDR3 DNA sequence: TGTGCCACCGGAGCGGGAGAGGGTTACGAGCAGTACTTC. As protein: CATGAGEGYEQYF.

This chain links TRBV29-1 with TRBJ2-1, with TRBD1 matching over 7 bases. The CDR3 spans 14 residues. Germline CDR1 and CDR2: SQVTM and ANQGSEA. V shed 6 bases, J shed 4 bases, and the junction held 9 bases outside the gene matches. CDR3 region: CSVPGTERYNEQFF. The CDR3 DNA reads TGCAGCGTACCCGGGACAGAGAGATACAATGAGCAGTTCTTC.

This chain joins TRBV5-6 and TRBJ2-1; D remains ambiguous. This CDR3 comprises 14 residues. V lost 0 bases and J 4 bases, leaving 8 bases between the germline ends. The germline gives CDR1 SGHDT, CDR2 YYEEEE. CDR3 region: CASSLAAQYNEQFF. The CDR3 region has the DNA TGTGCCAGCAGCTTGGCAGCACAATACAATGAGCAGTTCTTC.

The rearrangement joins TRBV7-9 to TRBJ2-4; 7 positions agree with TRBD1. Germline loops: CDR1 SEHNR, CDR2 FQNEAQ (reference sequence). Trimming removed 4 bases from V and 4 bases from J; junction bases left unmatched: 13. The CDR3 extends over 17 amino acids. CDR3 in amino acids: CASSSSWDRQNKNIQYF. The CDR3 coding sequence is TGTGCCAGCAGCTCCTCTTGGGACAGACAAAATAAAAACATTCAGTACTTC. Full variable domain (rest looked up from reference TRBV7-9 and TRBJ2-4): DTGVSQNPRHKITKRGQNVTFRCDPISEHNRLYWYRQTLGQGPEFLTYFQNEAQLEKSRLLSDRFSAERPKGSFSTLEIQRTEQGDSAMYLCASSSSWDRQNKNIQYFGAGTRLSVL.

The J gene is TRBJ2-3, the V gene TRBV4-1; a possible D gene is TRBD2 (6 bases). Germline V gene lookup returns CDR1 MGHRA and CDR2 YSYEKL. There are 15 residues in the CDR3. Trimming shortened V by 2 bases and J by 6 bases, and 15 bases separated the two germline ends. The CDR3 reads CASSQTGVESDTQYF. The CDR3 DNA is TGCGCCAGCAGCCAAACGGGAGTGGAATCCGATACGCAGTATTTT.

The J gene is TRBJ2-1, the V gene TRBV14, with TRBD2 identical over 7 bases. This CDR3 region has 15 residues. Losses at the gene ends were 6 bases for V and 6 bases for J; bases not matched to a gene: 11. Germline-derived CDR1 and CDR2 are SGHDN and FVKESK. CDR3 sequence (DNA): TGTGCCAGCAGTGCCCGCCTAGCGGTATTCAATGAGCAGTTCTTC. Translated, it gives CASSARLAVFNEQFF. The full variable domain, with the rest looked up from reference TRBV14 and TRBJ2-1, is EAGVTQFPSHSVIEKGQTVTLRCDPISGHDNLYWYRRVMGKEIKFLLHFVKESKQDESGMPNNRFLAERTGGTYSTLKVQPAELEDSGVYFCASSARLAVFNEQFFGPGTRLTVL.

V and J are TRBV27 and TRBJ1-1; the D gene is possibly TRBD1 (5 bases). V gave up 7 bases and J gave up 5 bases, with 20 bases separating them. The CDR3 extends over 15 amino acids. Looked up from germline, CDR1 is MNHEY and CDR2 is SMNVEV (reference sequence). The CDR3 DNA sequence: TGTGCCAGCATCGTTTTTGAGGGGATTCGGACTGAAGCTTTCTTT. It translates to CASIVFEGIRTEAFF.

This CDR3 reads CASSPLDGTETQYF. The DNA of the CDR3 is TGTGCCAGCAGCCCTCTGGACGGCACAGAGACCCAGTACTTC. This chain joins TRBV7-3 and TRBJ2-5, with D hard to call. Germline V gives CDR1 SGHTA, CDR2 FQGTGA. V lost 5 bases, J lost 4 bases, and 14 bases lay in between. The length of the CDR3 is 14 residues.

The V and J genes are TRBV28 and TRBJ2-5; 8 bases are shared with TRBD2. CDR1 is MDHEN, CDR2 SYDVKM, per germline. Trimming removed 5 bases from V and 5 bases from J; junction bases left unmatched: 13. The CDR3 contains 16 residues. The CDR3 is CASSPPGTGGEETQYF. The CDR3 DNA follows: TGTGCCAGCAGTCCCCCCGGGACGGGAGGGGAGGAGACCCAGTACTTC.

This clone came up a few times. The CDR3 DNA follows: TGCGCCAGCAGCCAAGATGGGAATGAGCAGTTCTTC. Its translation is CASSQDGNEQFF. The chain carries TRBV4-1 and TRBJ2-1; no firm D call. V was trimmed by 0 bases and J by 7 bases, leaving 4 bases between them. Germline lookup yields CDR1 MGHRA and CDR2 YSYEKL. The CDR3 totals 12 residues.

The V call is TRBV10-3, the J call TRBJ2-3, with 10 bases lining up with TRBD1. Germline V gene data show CDR1 as ENHRY and CDR2 as SYGVKD. Germline trimming cut 9 bases from V and 3 bases from J; bases unmatched to any gene: 18. The CDR3 totals 18 residues. CDR3 bases: TGTGCCATTCACATTAGGGTCCGGGACAGGGGAGGTACAGATACGCAGTATTTT. Amino acids: CAIHIRVRDRGGTDTQYF.